The present entry profiles one T cell receptor (beta chain) with its context. Trimming cost V 2 bases and J 2 bases; bases outside gene matches: 4. This CDR3 spans 15 amino acids. Germline values: CDR1 SGHAT, CDR2 FQDESV (reference sequence). This sample was taken from a study of blood T cell repertoires in COVID-19. The assay was immunoSEQ multiplex PCR, and TCRdb's table has in-frame clones only and misses some. In the table there are 150,000 or so clones, 84% of which are singletons. The sequence was collected from a man between 45 and 60 years old who had recovered from COVID-19. V and J are TRBV11-1 and TRBJ2-3; 7 bases align to TRBD2. The sequenced sample was PBMCs or T cells enriched from blood (not recorded which). CDR3 coding DNA: TGTGCCAGCAGCTTAAGCGGGACCTTCACAGATACGCAGTATTTT. This codes for CASSLSGTFTDTQYF.